These 16 T cell receptor beta chains share one sample of origin, sequenced in a study of beta chain features in type 1 diabetes (dated by TCRdb to 2016 to 2019). Library prep was done by the immunoSEQ multiplex PCR assay. The High Capacity cDNA Reverse Transcription Kit was used to reverse transcribe all of the isolated RNA, meaning that expressed TCRB transcripts were what got sequenced. Held by TCRdb, this immuneACCESS table contains in-frame sequences only and omits some clones. Under half of the omission traces to an unresolved V gene where checked; the cause of the rest is unknown. The sample contains 150,000 to 200,000 clones, approximately 9% of them found a single time. Of the sample, approximately 2.2% is held by the ten largest clones. Sequencing was carried out using central memory CD4+ T cells from blood. All receptors come from a woman younger than 35 in good health.

This clone was seen a few times. The chain joins TRBV2 to TRBJ1-2, with 7 bases fitting TRBD1. CDR1 SNHLY and CDR2 FYNNEI come from the germline V gene. J lost 8 bases, V lost 5 bases, and 8 bases had no gene match. This CDR3 has 13 residues. For the CDR3, the DNA is TGTGCCAGCAGTCCTGACGGACAGGAAGGCTACACCTTC. Translating gives CASSPDGQEGYTF.

The chain is built from TRBV2 and TRBJ2-2; 8 nucleotides agree with TRBD1. Germline CDR1 SNHLY, CDR2 FYNNEI. The CDR3 covers 14 residues. Germline trimming cut 10 bases from V and 4 bases from J; bases unmatched to any gene: 8. CDR3 sequence reads: CAITRTGLTGELFF. CDR3 nucleotide sequence: TGTGCCATAACCCGGACAGGGCTCACCGGGGAGCTGTTTTTT.

The chain is built from TRBV30 and TRBJ1-1, with D unresolved. The CDR3 is made up of 12 amino acids. The V gene lost 7 bases and the J gene lost 6 bases, with 15 bases spanning the gap. Germline V CDR1 and CDR2: GTSNPN, SVGIG (reference sequence). CDR3 DNA: TGTGCCTCCACGGAGGGTTTCGCTGAAGCTTTCTTT. It specifies CASTEGFAEAFF.

This chain joins TRBV28 and TRBJ2-3; 8 positions match TRBD2. V lost 6 bases and J lost 3; bases outside the gene matches: 8. The length of the CDR3 is 15 residues. Germline CDR1 reads MDHEN; CDR2 reads SYDVKM. CDR3 region: CASSLAGTFTDTQYF. CDR3 sequence (DNA): TGTGCCAGCAGCTTAGCGGGGACCTTTACAGATACGCAGTATTTT.

A few counts support this clone. The genes are TRBV9 and TRBJ2-1, with D tentatively TRBD2 (6 bases). Looked up from germline, CDR1 is SGDLS and CDR2 is YYNGEE. Trimming removed 5 bases from V and 1 base from J, with 13 bases in between. The CDR3 has 15 amino acids. CDR3 nucleotide sequence: TGTGCCAGCAGTGTCGGGACTGATTCCTACAATGAGCAGTTCTTC. Translation gives CASSVGTDSYNEQFF.

This sequence joins TRBV4-3 and TRBJ2-2, with a tentative D call TRBD1 (6 bases). The germline V gene encodes CDR1 LGHNA and CDR2 YSLEER. This CDR3 comprises 17 residues. Trimming cost V 1 base and J 7 bases, with 19 bases left between them. CDR3 protein: CASSQVARSQGYGELFF. In DNA, the CDR3 is TGCGCCAGCAGCCAAGTCGCGAGGAGTCAGGGGTACGGGGAGCTGTTTTTT.

The V and J genes are TRBV7-9 and TRBJ1-3; the D gene is possibly TRBD1 (6 bases). The CDR3 loop spans 14 amino acids. The ends were cut back, 6 bases at V and 4 bases at J, with 13 bases in the middle. Germline V lookup: CDR1 SEHNR, CDR2 FQNEAQ (reference sequence). In DNA, the CDR3 is TGTGCCAGCAGTGCTACAGGGTCCGGAAACACCATATATTTT. Amino acid sequence: CASSATGSGNTIYF.

V gene TRBV10-3 combines with J gene TRBJ2-2; D is possibly TRBD1 (6 bases). The CDR3 consists of 16 residues. Trimming pared 7 bases from V and 3 bases from J, leaving 18 bases between. The germline V gene encodes CDR1 ENHRY and CDR2 SYGVKD. In DNA form, the CDR3 reads TGTGCCATCACCGAGGGGGTAGGGATCGACACCGGGGAGCTGTTTTTT. This codes for CAITEGVGIDTGELFF.

The V and J genes are TRBV29-1 and TRBJ2-3, with D possibly matching TRBD1 (5 bases). V was trimmed by 8 bases and J by 2 bases, leaving 11 bases between them. CDR1 SQVTM and CDR2 ANQGSEA come from the germline V gene. CDR3 length equals 12 residues. The CDR3 sequence is CSHQGTTDTQYF. Written as DNA, the CDR3 is TGCAGCCACCAGGGTACCACAGATACGCAGTATTTT.

The chain has TRBV5-1 and TRBJ2-7; TRBD1 is a possible D gene (6 bases). Trimming stripped 1 base from V and 5 bases from J, with 16 bases between. The CDR3 extends over 15 amino acids. Germline CDR1 is SGHRS and CDR2 is YFSETQ. CDR3: CASSLLGPGDNEQYF. The DNA for the CDR3 is TGCGCCAGCAGCTTGTTGGGACCAGGGGATAACGAGCAGTACTTC.

The chain employs TRBV5-1 and TRBJ2-5; D is unresolved. The CDR3 is 15 residues long. V was shortened by 4 bases and J by 1 base, with 14 bases between the two germline ends. Germline CDR1 is SGHRS and CDR2 is YFSETQ. CDR3 protein: CASSPLKVAQETQYF. CDR3 bases: TGCGCCAGCAGCCCCCTTAAGGTAGCCCAAGAGACCCAGTACTTC. Together with reference TRBV5-1 and TRBJ2-5, the CDR3 gives the full variable domain: KAGVTQTPRYLIKTRGQQVTLSCSPISGHRSVSWYQQTPGQGLQFLFEYFSETQRNKGNFPGRFSGRQFSNSRSEMNVSTLELGDSALYLCASSPLKVAQETQYFGPGTRLLVL.

The table lists this clone with a few counts. This chain links TRBV7-8 with TRBJ2-1; a weak D match, TRBD1 (6 bases). The CDR3 loop spans 13 amino acids. Germline V gene data show CDR1 as SGHVS and CDR2 as FQNEAQ. Trimming removed 5 bases at V and 6 bases at J, with 11 bases between. The CDR3 nucleotides are TGTGCCAGCAGCGTACAGGGTGGCAATGAGCAGTTCTTC. Translating gives CASSVQGGNEQFF. The variable domain in full, completed from reference TRBV7-8 and TRBJ2-1, reads GAGVSQSPRYKVAKRGQDVALRCDPISGHVSLFWYQQALGQGPEFLTYFQNEAQLDKSGLPSDRFFAERPEGSVSTLKIQRTQQEDSAVYLCASSVQGGNEQFFGPGTRLTVL.

J is TRBJ2-5 and V is TRBV5-1; 7 bases match TRBD1. This CDR3 contains 15 residues. With V trimmed by 4 bases and J by 2 bases, 8 bases remained unmatched. The germline gives CDR1 SGHRS, CDR2 YFSETQ. CDR3 sequence (DNA): TGCGCCAGCAGCCGCCGGACAGGCCAGCAAGAGACCCAGTACTTC. Its translation: CASSRRTGQQETQYF.

This clone was counted many times. The chain has TRBV5-1 and TRBJ1-2; D gene ambiguous. Germline V gives CDR1 SGHRS, CDR2 YFSETQ. The CDR3 is made up of 15 amino acids. V dropped 4 bases and J dropped 7 bases, with 20 bases sitting between them. CDR3 amino acids: CASSPPGASYGGYTF. The DNA of the CDR3 is TGCGCCAGCAGCCCCCCCGGAGCCTCCTATGGTGGCTACACCTTC.

V and J are TRBV4-2 and TRBJ2-3, with D perhaps TRBD2 (5 bases). The CDR3 is made up of 15 amino acids. Germline CDR1 LGHNA, CDR2 YNFKEQ. Trimming shortened V by 1 base and J by 2 bases, and 10 bases separated the two germline ends. Here the CDR3 reads CASSQGLSSTDTQYF. CDR3 nucleotides: TGTGCCAGCAGCCAAGGACTATCTTCCACAGATACGCAGTATTTT.

This clone was detected only a few times. V usage is TRBV6-1 and J usage is TRBJ2-3; 9 nucleotides match TRBD2. The germline V gene has CDR1 MNHNS and CDR2 SASEGT. The CDR3 has 15 amino acids. V was pared by 1 base and J by 4 bases, with 3 bases of the junction left unmatched. The DNA of the CDR3 is TGTGCCAGCAGTGAAGGCGGGGGGGCGTCAGATACGCAGTATTTT. Its translation: CASSEGGGASDTQYF.